One sample yielded the 30 T cell receptor beta chains listed below, sequenced in a study of OX40 agonist ivuxolimab in advanced cancers. Here immunoSEQ multiplex PCR was the method, and the copy in TCRdb shows in-frame clones only, minus some. This table holds tens of thousands of clones, about four fifths found once. This material consisted of CD4+ or CD8+ T cells sorted from blood, taken in a trial of the OX40 agonist ivuxolimab. The receptors stem from an adult with an advanced solid tumor such as melanoma, head and neck, liver or kidney cancer.

This sequence joins TRBV28 and TRBJ2-3; D possibly corresponds to TRBD1 (5 bases). This CDR3 comprises 12 residues. In germline, CDR1 is MDHEN, CDR2 SYDVKM. Trimming removed 5 bases from V and 6 bases from J, with 9 bases in between. The DNA for the CDR3 is TGTGCCAGCAGTGCAGGGTTGGATACGCAGTATTTT. Residues: CASSAGLDTQYF.

The chain carries TRBV9 and TRBJ2-5, with 10 bases identical to TRBD1. The CDR3 loop spans 16 amino acids. The germline CDR1 and CDR2 sequences are SGDLS and YYNGEE. V dropped 3 bases and J dropped 3; count of bases not matched to a gene: 8. Written as DNA, the CDR3 is TGTGCCAGCAGCGCTCGGACAGGGGGGCTCAAAGAGACCCAGTACTTC. The encoded protein is CASSARTGGLKETQYF.

The chain uses TRBV5-4 and TRBJ2-6; no clear D gene. This CDR3 region has 16 residues. From germline, CDR1 is SGHNT and CDR2 YYREEE (reference sequence). The V gene lost 1 base and the J gene lost 0 bases, with 8 bases spanning the gap. The CDR3 spells CASSLSPSSGANVLTF. The DNA for the CDR3 is TGTGCCAGCAGCTTGTCCCCCAGCTCTGGGGCCAACGTCCTGACTTTC.

V gene TRBV7-2 combines with J gene TRBJ2-4, with D perhaps assigned TRBD1 or TRBD2 (6 bases each). V was shortened by 4 bases and J by 0 bases, with 13 bases between the two germline ends. There are 16 residues in the CDR3. Germline assignment: CDR1 SGHTA and CDR2 FQGNSA. The CDR3 region is CASSSEGGLAKNIQYF. The CDR3, as DNA: TGTGCCAGCAGCTCCGAGGGGGGACTAGCCAAAAACATTCAGTACTTC.

This chain joins TRBV27 and TRBJ2-1, with a possible D match to TRBD1 (5 bases). The V gene lost 3 bases and the J gene lost 5 bases, with 14 bases spanning the gap. This CDR3 is built from 15 residues. Germline CDR1 and CDR2: MNHEY and SMNVEV (reference sequence). CDR3 sequence (DNA): TGTGCCAGCAGTTTTTTCCAGGGTTCACACAATGAGCAGTTCTTC. As protein: CASSFFQGSHNEQFF.

The V call is TRBV21-1, the J call TRBJ1-5; the table calls TRBD1, which could not be checked here. TRBV21-1 is a pseudogene locus. This CDR3 has 20 amino acids. CDR3 residues: CASSKLVAGKLLGGNQPQHF. For the CDR3, the DNA is TGTGCCAGCAGCAAATTGGTGGCAGGGAAATTGTTAGGGGGCAATCAGCCCCAGCATTTT.

The chain is built from TRBV6-1 and TRBJ2-3, with a weak D call TRBD2 (6 bases). Germline lookup yields CDR1 MNHNS and CDR2 SASEGT. Trimming removed 6 bases from V and 0 bases from J, with 10 bases in between. This CDR3 spans 14 amino acids. The CDR3 sequence: CASRVGGSTDTQYF. Written as DNA, the CDR3 is TGTGCCAGCAGAGTCGGGGGTAGCACAGATACGCAGTATTTT.

V and J are TRBV5-1 and TRBJ2-5, with no clear D. CDR3 size: 14 residues. V lost 0 bases and J lost 5, with 11 bases in between. Germline-derived CDR1 and CDR2 are SGHRS and YFSETQ. CDR3 coding DNA: TGCGCCAGCAGCTTGGCGTCAGCGAGGGAGACCCAGTACTTC. Its protein product is CASSLASARETQYF. Filled out from reference TRBV5-1 and TRBJ2-5, the complete variable domain reads KAGVTQTPRYLIKTRGQQVTLSCSPISGHRSVSWYQQTPGQGLQFLFEYFSETQRNKGNFPGRFSGRQFSNSRSEMNVSTLELGDSALYLCASSLASARETQYFGPGTRLLVL.

The rearrangement joins TRBV7-2 to TRBJ2-1; TRBD1 matches at 7 bases. The ends lost 5 bases at V and 7 bases at J; junction bases unmatched: 5. This CDR3 is built from 13 residues. Per germline, CDR1 SGHTA and CDR2 FQGNSA. DNA of the CDR3: TGTGCCAGCAGCCGGGACAGTTTTAATGAGCAGTTCTTC. It yields the protein CASSRDSFNEQFF. The full variable domain, with the rest looked up from reference TRBV7-2 and TRBJ2-1, is GAGVSQSPSNKVTEKGKDVELRCDPISGHTALYWYRQSLGQGLEFLIYFQGNSAPDKSGLPSDRFSAERTGGSVSTLTIQRTQQEDSAVYLCASSRDSFNEQFFGPGTRLTVL.

V and J are TRBV2 and TRBJ2-2; D is ambiguous. This CDR3 is built from 14 residues. Trimming shortened V by 1 base and J by 4 bases, and 7 bases separated the two germline ends. Per germline, CDR1 SNHLY and CDR2 FYNNEI. The CDR3: CASSEGLSTGELFF. The CDR3 bases are TGTGCCAGCAGTGAAGGGCTGAGCACCGGGGAGCTGTTTTTT.

J is TRBJ1-5 and V is TRBV5-1, with 7 bases lining up with TRBD1. The ends lost 2 bases at V and 1 base at J; junction bases unmatched: 3. The CDR3 is 15 residues long. Germline V gene sequence: CDR1 SGHRS, CDR2 YFSETQ. CDR3 DNA sequence: TGCGCCAGCAGCTTTTCAGGGGGGAGCAATCAGCCCCAGCATTTT. Encoded protein: CASSFSGGSNQPQHF.

The chain carries TRBV11-1 and TRBJ2-5; TRBD2 aligns across 8 bases. V shed 7 bases and J 4 bases; nucleotides not matched to a gene: 8. CDR3 length: 14 residues. Germline V gene sequence: CDR1 SGHAT, CDR2 FQDESV (reference sequence). CDR3 DNA: TGTGCCAGCAATGCGGGGGGACTGCGAGAGACCCAGTACTTC. It translates to CASNAGGLRETQYF.

This clone has a handful of counts. This sequence joins TRBV2 and TRBJ1-5; 7 bases are shared with TRBD1. The CDR3 length is 15 residues. Looked up from germline, CDR1 is SNHLY and CDR2 is FYNNEI. V lost 7 bases and J lost 2; bases outside the gene matches: 8. CDR3 DNA: TGTGCCAGCAATGGGGGGACAGTGGGCAATCAGCCCCAGCATTTT. Amino acid sequence: CASNGGTVGNQPQHF.

This clone has a single count. The chain joins TRBV27 to TRBJ1-1, with D maybe TRBD1 (6 bases). The germline V gene has CDR1 MNHEY and CDR2 SMNVEV (reference sequence). Trimming removed 10 bases at V and 0 bases at J, with 15 bases between. This CDR3 contains 14 residues. The CDR3 reads CANSQGQLNTEAFF. In DNA, the CDR3 is TGTGCCAACAGCCAGGGACAACTGAACACTGAAGCTTTCTTT.

This chain connects TRBV6-5 to TRBJ2-7; D unclear. This CDR3 region has 13 residues. V was trimmed by 5 bases and J by 1 base, leaving 9 bases between them. Germline assignment: CDR1 MNHEY and CDR2 SVGAGI. CDR3 in DNA: TGTGCCAGCAGTGAATCAGTTTCCTACGAGCAGTACGTC. It is translated as CASSESVSYEQYV.

The J gene is TRBJ2-2, the V gene TRBV6-1, with D unclear. V was clipped by 8 bases and J by 0 bases, with 13 bases between them. CDR3 length equals 15 residues. Germline CDR1 MNHNS, CDR2 SASEGT. The CDR3 DNA reads TGTGCCAGCCTGGGCAGGATGTCGAACACCGGGGAGCTGTTTTTT. The encoded protein is CASLGRMSNTGELFF.

The chain links TRBV6-1 to TRBJ2-1; weak D call: TRBD1 (5 bases). From germline, CDR1 is MNHNS and CDR2 SASEGT. The V gene lost 4 bases and the J gene lost 6 bases, with 7 bases spanning the gap. This CDR3 is built from 12 residues. This chain's CDR3 is CASSVGVNEQFF. In nucleotides, the CDR3 is TGTGCCAGCAGTGTAGGGGTCAATGAGCAGTTCTTC.

The chain links TRBV11-2 to TRBJ2-3; D might be TRBD1 (6 bases). V was trimmed by 6 bases and J by 7 bases, leaving 17 bases between them. Germline V lookup: CDR1 SGHAT, CDR2 FQNNGV. The CDR3 is 14 residues long. The CDR3 here is CASRGRQAHYTQYF. CDR3 nucleotides: TGTGCCAGCAGGGGGAGACAGGCGCATTATACGCAGTATTTT.

J is TRBJ2-3 and V is TRBV28; the D is unclear. Trimming removed 6 bases at V and 1 base at J, with 11 bases between. Germline V lookup: CDR1 MDHEN, CDR2 SYDVKM. There are 14 residues in the CDR3. The CDR3 DNA sequence: TGTGCCAGCAGGGACGTTACGGGCACAGATACGCAGTATTTT. This sequence encodes CASRDVTGTDTQYF.

The chain links TRBV27 to TRBJ2-2, with 9 bases identical to TRBD1. The CDR3 runs to 16 residues. Germline lookup yields CDR1 MNHEY and CDR2 SMNVEV (reference sequence). V shed 8 bases and J 7 bases; nucleotides not matched to a gene: 14. CDR3 in amino acids: CASWGFGTGSYGELFF. For the CDR3, the DNA is TGTGCCAGCTGGGGTTTCGGGACAGGGTCTTACGGGGAGCTGTTTTTT.

The rearrangement uses TRBV28 and TRBJ2-5; D is unresolved. Germline V lookup: CDR1 MDHEN, CDR2 SYDVKM. This CDR3 comprises 10 residues. V was trimmed by 8 bases and J by 3 bases, leaving 4 bases between them. CDR3 DNA sequence: TGTGCCAGCGAGAAAGAGACCCAGTACTTC. Amino acids: CASEKETQYF.

This chain joins TRBV5-1 and TRBJ2-5; 9 bases are a match to TRBD2. Germline CDR1 and CDR2: SGHRS and YFSETQ. Trimming removed 0 bases from V and 4 bases from J; junction bases left unmatched: 7. This CDR3 spans 16 amino acids. DNA of the CDR3: TGCGCCAGCAGCTTGGGCCTAGCGGGGACGGGAGAGACCCAGTACTTC. This encodes CASSLGLAGTGETQYF.

The V gene is TRBV11-2, the J gene TRBJ2-1, with 11 positions matching TRBD2. The V gene's germline CDR1 is SGHAT and CDR2 FQNNGV. Trimming at V came to 1 base and at J to 12 bases, leaving 11 bases not matched to a gene. CDR3 size: 16 residues. The CDR3 DNA reads as TGTGCCAGCAGCTTAGCCCCGAGTAGCGGGGGGGCAAGGCAGTTCTTC. It translates to CASSLAPSSGGARQFF.

In this sample, this clone turned up once. This rearrangement joins TRBV28 to TRBJ1-3, with 8 positions matching TRBD1. J gave up 0 bases and V 1 base, and 2 bases lay outside the gene matches. The CDR3 length is 16 residues. Germline V lookup: CDR1 MDHEN, CDR2 SYDVKM. CDR3 sequence reads: CASSLFDRGSGNTIYF. Here the CDR3 DNA reads TGTGCCAGCAGTTTATTCGACAGGGGCTCTGGAAACACCATATATTTT. The full variable domain, rest sourced from reference TRBV28 and TRBJ1-3, is DVKVTQSSRYLVKRTGEKVFLECVQDMDHENMFWYRQDPGLGLRLIYFSYDVKMKEKGDIPEGYSVSREKKERFSLILESASTNQTSMYLCASSLFDRGSGNTIYFGEGSWLTVV.

The chain employs TRBV5-5 and TRBJ1-6, with a possible D match to TRBD1 (5 bases). This CDR3 contains 15 residues. The ends were cut back, 4 bases at V and 5 bases at J, with 13 bases in the middle. Looked up from germline, CDR1 is SGHKS and CDR2 is YYEKEE (reference sequence). As DNA, the CDR3 is TGTGCCAGCAGCCCTGGACATATCAATAATTCACCCCTCCACTTT. Translated: CASSPGHINNSPLHF.

The chain carries TRBV11-2 and TRBJ1-1; TRBD1 is a possible D gene (6 bases). Germline CDR1 SGHAT, CDR2 FQNNGV. V was cut by 2 bases and J by 4 bases, with 11 bases left in between. This CDR3 spans 14 amino acids. The CDR3: CASSLRGASTEAFF. DNA of the CDR3: TGTGCCAGCAGCTTAAGGGGGGCCAGCACTGAAGCTTTCTTT.

The chain couples TRBV14 to TRBJ2-1; TRBD1 matches at 8 bases. The germline CDR1 and CDR2 sequences are SGHDN and FVKESK. The length of the CDR3 is 17 residues. V lost 1 base and J lost 2; bases outside the gene matches: 7. In nucleotides, the CDR3 is TGTGCCAGCAGCCAAGGGACAGGGCGTTTCCCCTACAATGAGCAGTTCTTC. Translated, it gives CASSQGTGRFPYNEQFF.

The CDR3, as DNA: TGTGCCAGCAGCCAAGGGTATGGGGGGTACGAGCAGTACGTC. Translated, it gives CASSQGYGGYEQYV. This rearrangement joins TRBV14 to TRBJ2-7; tentative D call: TRBD2 (6 bases). CDR3 size: 14 residues. The germline V and J ends were trimmed by 1 base and 4 bases, with 11 bases remaining between them. Germline CDR1 and CDR2: SGHDN and FVKESK.

V usage is TRBV11-1 and J usage is TRBJ2-3; 12 nucleotides agree with TRBD2. The CDR3 has 16 residues. Germline V gives CDR1 SGHAT, CDR2 FQDESV (reference sequence). After removal of 5 bases from V and 2 bases from J, the junction contained 5 bases not matched to a gene. The CDR3 DNA sequence: TGTGCCAGCAGCCAACCTAGCGGGGGGGTCACAGATACGCAGTATTTT. The encoded protein is CASSQPSGGVTDTQYF. The whole variable domain, filled in from reference TRBV11-1 and TRBJ2-3, reads EAEVAQSPRYKITEKSQAVAFWCDPISGHATLYWYRQILGQGPELLVQFQDESVVDDSQLPKDRFSAERLKGVDSTLKIQPAELGDSAMYLCASSQPSGGVTDTQYFGPGTRLTVL.

J is TRBJ1-2 and V is TRBV20-1; D gene unclear. Trimming left V 5 bases short and J 8 bases short, with 12 bases between. Germline CDR1 is DFQATT and CDR2 is SNEGSKA (reference sequence). The CDR3 has 11 residues. This chain's CDR3 is CSALIPGGYTF. The CDR3 DNA reads as TGCAGTGCTCTTATCCCTGGCGGCTACACCTTC.